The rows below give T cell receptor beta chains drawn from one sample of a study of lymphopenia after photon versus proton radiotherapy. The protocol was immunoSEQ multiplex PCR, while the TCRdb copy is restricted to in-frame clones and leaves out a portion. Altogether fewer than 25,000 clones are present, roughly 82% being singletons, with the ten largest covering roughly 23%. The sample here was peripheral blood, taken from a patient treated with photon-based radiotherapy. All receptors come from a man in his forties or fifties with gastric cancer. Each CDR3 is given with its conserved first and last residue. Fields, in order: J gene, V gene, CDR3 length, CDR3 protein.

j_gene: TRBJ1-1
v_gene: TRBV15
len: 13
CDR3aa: CATTQEWGGEAFF

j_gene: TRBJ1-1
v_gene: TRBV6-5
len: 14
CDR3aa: CASSSGQGGGEAFF

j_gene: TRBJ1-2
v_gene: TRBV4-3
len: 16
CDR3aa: CASSQDPGRMDYGYTF

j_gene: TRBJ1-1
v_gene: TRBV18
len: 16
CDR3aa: CASSPTVGPFNTEAFF

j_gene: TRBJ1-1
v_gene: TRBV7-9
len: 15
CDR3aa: CASSFSPQGNTEAFF

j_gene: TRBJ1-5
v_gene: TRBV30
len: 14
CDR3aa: CAWAADRFNQPQHF

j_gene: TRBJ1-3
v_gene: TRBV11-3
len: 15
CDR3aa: CASAKDGNSGNTIYF

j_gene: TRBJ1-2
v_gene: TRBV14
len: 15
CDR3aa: CASSQVNSPRDGYTF

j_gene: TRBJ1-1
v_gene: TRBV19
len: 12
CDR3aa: CASSRGITEAFF

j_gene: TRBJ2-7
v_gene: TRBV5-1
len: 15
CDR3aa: CASETGTASSYEQYF

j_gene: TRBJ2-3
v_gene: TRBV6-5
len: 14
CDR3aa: CASSHPGWTDTQYF

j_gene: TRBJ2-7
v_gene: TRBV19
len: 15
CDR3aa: CASSGRDRGYYEQYF

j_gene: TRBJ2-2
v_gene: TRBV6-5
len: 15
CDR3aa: CASRRGLDRAGELFF

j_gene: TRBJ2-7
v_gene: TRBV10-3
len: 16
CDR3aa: CAISDQRGGGGSEQYF

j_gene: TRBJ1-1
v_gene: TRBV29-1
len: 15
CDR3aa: CSVEGVSGWDTEAFF

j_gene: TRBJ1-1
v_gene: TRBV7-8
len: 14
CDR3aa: CASSPGRANTEAFF

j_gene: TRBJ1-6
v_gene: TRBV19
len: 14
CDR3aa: CASSHRDQSSPLHF

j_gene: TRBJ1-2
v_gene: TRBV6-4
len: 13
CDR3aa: CASSRGPHRGYTF

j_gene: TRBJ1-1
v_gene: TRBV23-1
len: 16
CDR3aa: CASSHPGGAGDTEAFF

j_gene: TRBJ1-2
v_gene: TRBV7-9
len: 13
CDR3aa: CASSLGGRDGYTF

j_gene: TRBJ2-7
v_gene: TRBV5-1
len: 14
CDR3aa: CASSLDSGRAEQYF

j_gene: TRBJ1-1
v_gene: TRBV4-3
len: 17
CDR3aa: CASSQNIQGALNTEAFF

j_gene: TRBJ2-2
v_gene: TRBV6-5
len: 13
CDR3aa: CASSYDRAGELFF

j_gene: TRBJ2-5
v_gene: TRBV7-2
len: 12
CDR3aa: CASSPVKETQYF

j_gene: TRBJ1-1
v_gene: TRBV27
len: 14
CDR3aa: CASSWGQGVTEAFF

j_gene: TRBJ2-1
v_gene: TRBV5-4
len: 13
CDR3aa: CASSLRAVNEQFF

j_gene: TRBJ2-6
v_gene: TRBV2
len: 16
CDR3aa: CASTRPKSSGANVLTF

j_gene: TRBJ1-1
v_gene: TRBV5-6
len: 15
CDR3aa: CASSLDGGRNTEAFF

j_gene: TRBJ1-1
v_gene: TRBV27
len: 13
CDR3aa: CASSGHLNTEAFF